This T cell receptor (beta chain) was observed in a study of beta chain features in type 1 diabetes. Overall study context: Healthy donors resembled patients in age, gender and cell yields. Overall study results and limits: Any HLA-type effect on TCRB rearrangement remained unresolved here.

Sorting of CD4+ naive, central memory, regulatory and stem cell-like memory cells was performed via CD45RO/CCR7/CD25/CD127/CD95/CD27. This clone occurred a few times. What it binds is unknown. Germline CDR1 is SQVTM and CDR2 is ANQGSEA. The CDR3 length is 13 residues. V was shortened by 0 bases and J by 0 bases, with 5 bases between the two germline ends. Expressed TCRB transcripts got sequenced, as all isolated RNA was reverse transcribed. Only in-frame clones appear in the TCRdb table, and some are missing; sequencing was by immunoSEQ multiplex PCR. This sample yields over 500,000 clones, of which around 15% are seen a single time; around 0.1% belongs to the top ten.

V and J are TRBV29-1 and TRBJ1-1, with D unresolved. The receptor was derived from a man younger than 30 in good health. The specimen sequenced was naive CD4+ T cells from blood. The CDR3 here is CSVEDLLNTEAFF. The CDR3 DNA reads TGCAGCGTTGAAGATCTGCTGAACACTGAAGCTTTCTTT.